The 13 T cell receptor beta chains in this list originate from one sample, sequenced in a study of CD8 T cells in ankylosing spondylitis. Study-wide results and limits: In ankylosing spondylitis blood, a motif of roughly eight highly homologous TCR beta variants appeared characteristic.

TCRdb processed the 5' RACE reads anew with MiXCR; each CDR3 protein has one entry. The sample shows roughly 440,000 distinct CDR3 sequences, 17% of them seen only once. Antigens for these TCRs are unknown. The specimen was blood, either unsorted or a sorted T cell fraction (not recorded which). These receptors were obtained from a male donor with ankylosing spondylitis.

This clonotype was seen a few times. This chain joins TRBV11-1 and TRBJ2-1; 9 bases line up with TRBD1. CDR1 is SGHAT, CDR2 FQDESV, per germline (reference sequence). The V segment lost 4 bases and the J segment 0 bases; nucleotides outside the gene matches: 4. This CDR3 has 16 residues. The CDR3 is CASSSGQGYSYNEQFF. The CDR3 nucleotides read TGTGCCAGCAGCTCGGGACAGGGATACTCCTACAATGAGCAGTTCTTC.

This clonotype was seen a few times. The rearrangement joins TRBV7-3 to TRBJ2-4; TRBD1 aligns across 7 bases. The CDR3 runs 19 residues. With 1 base clipped from V and 1 base from J, the junction kept 13 bases outside the gene matches. The germline gives CDR1 SGHTA, CDR2 FQGTGA. The chain's CDR3 is CASSLIWTGLRRAKNIQYF. The CDR3 DNA reads as TGTGCCAGCAGCTTAATCTGGACAGGTCTCCGACGGGCCAAAAACATTCAGTACTTC.

This clonotype was seen a handful of times. The chain is built from TRBV20-1 and TRBJ2-1; D gene ambiguous. Trimming pared 0 bases from V and 9 bases from J, leaving 18 bases between. This CDR3 is built from 15 residues. Germline V gene lookup returns CDR1 DFQATT and CDR2 SNEGSKA (reference sequence). The CDR3 loop is CSARDVSRASGEQFF. DNA for the CDR3: TGCAGTGCTAGAGATGTTTCTCGGGCATCCGGTGAGCAGTTCTTC.

The rearrangement joins TRBV6-5 to TRBJ1-6, with 10 nucleotides matching TRBD1. The ends lost 3 bases at V and 7 bases at J; junction bases unmatched: 9. This CDR3 is 17 amino acids long. The germline V gene has CDR1 MNHEY and CDR2 SVGAGI. The CDR3 coding sequence is TGTGCCAGCAGTTATGGAGGGACAGGGGAGTGGAATTCACCCCTCCACTTT. Its translation is CASSYGGTGEWNSPLHF.

The chain carries TRBV2 and TRBJ2-2; D unresolved. CDR1 and CDR2 (germline): SNHLY, FYNNEI. CDR3 length: 12 amino acids. Trimming took off 6 bases at V and 3 bases at J, with 5 bases between the two ends. Here the CDR3 reads CASRVYTGELFF. CDR3 sequence (DNA): TGTGCCAGCAGGGTATACACCGGGGAGCTGTTTTTT.

This clonotype was detected a few times. This chain joins TRBV2 and TRBJ2-1; TRBD2 matches at 7 bases. Unmatched junction bases numbered 15, after V lost 6 bases and J lost 7 bases. Germline V CDR1 and CDR2: SNHLY, FYNNEI. The CDR3 has 16 amino acids. The CDR3 loop reads CASRVQGGPGANEQFF. DNA of the CDR3: TGTGCCAGCAGGGTTCAGGGAGGGCCTGGCGCAAATGAGCAGTTCTTC.

This clonotype appeared a few times. This chain uses TRBV3-1 with TRBJ2-4; tentative D call: TRBD1 (5 bases). The V end lost 1 base, the J end lost 9 bases, and 19 bases lay between the germline ends. CDR1 and CDR2 (germline): LGHDT, YNNKEL (reference sequence). This CDR3 has 16 amino acids. CDR3 DNA sequence: TGTGCCAGCAGCCAAGTGCCCCATCGGCAGGGTGTCATTCAGTACTTC. Translating gives CASSQVPHRQGVIQYF.

This clonotype was detected a few times. The chain employs TRBV4-3 and TRBJ2-2, with D possibly called TRBD1 or TRBD2 (5 bases each). CDR1 LGHNA and CDR2 YSLEER come from the germline V gene. This CDR3 contains 16 residues. V gave up 0 bases and J gave up 0 bases, with 8 bases separating them. CDR3: CASSQDVGANTGELFF. The CDR3 DNA is TGCGCCAGCAGCCAAGACGTGGGGGCGAACACCGGGGAGCTGTTTTTT.

This chain uses TRBV6-5 with TRBJ2-3; D gene uncertain. The CDR3 consists of 16 residues. V lost 0 bases, J lost 5 bases, and 15 bases lay in between. Germline lookup yields CDR1 MNHEY and CDR2 SVGAGI. CDR3 nucleotides: TGTGCCAGCAGTTACTCGAGAGGATCCGGAAAAGATACGCAGTATTTT. Residues: CASSYSRGSGKDTQYF.

J is TRBJ1-3 and V is TRBV2, with D perhaps matching TRBD1 (6 bases). Deletions cut 6 bases from V and 0 bases from J, with 6 bases between. Per the germline V gene, CDR1 is SNHLY and CDR2 is FYNNEI. The CDR3 has 13 residues. The CDR3 reads CASRQGSGNTIYF. CDR3 DNA: TGTGCCAGCAGACAGGGCTCTGGAAACACCATATATTTT.

The CDR3 loop is CSAGGGSYNEQFF. The CDR3 DNA sequence: TGCAGTGCCGGGGGGGGTTCCTACAATGAGCAGTTCTTC. V usage is TRBV20-1 and J usage is TRBJ2-1; TRBD2 agrees at 8 bases. The V gene end was trimmed by 6 bases and the J gene end by 1 base; junction bases not matched to a gene: 2. In germline, CDR1 is DFQATT, CDR2 SNEGSKA (reference sequence). This CDR3 spans 13 amino acids.

The chain joins TRBV18 to TRBJ1-1, with 9 bases lining up with TRBD1. J lost 0 bases, V lost 4 bases, and 3 bases had no gene match. Germline V gives CDR1 KGHSH, CDR2 LQKENI. This CDR3 comprises 15 residues. Here the CDR3 reads CASSQNRGLNTEAFF. The CDR3 DNA is TGTGCCAGCTCACAAAACAGGGGGCTGAACACTGAAGCTTTCTTT.

The genes are TRBV7-2 and TRBJ1-4; 7 bases fit TRBD1. The CDR3 sequence is 15 residues long. Trimming removed 4 bases from V and 5 bases from J; junction bases left unmatched: 7. The germline V gene encodes CDR1 SGHTA and CDR2 FQGNSA. The CDR3 sequence: CASSSQGTANEKLFF. In DNA, the CDR3 is TGTGCCAGCAGCTCCCAAGGGACAGCCAATGAAAAACTGTTTTTT.